This T cell receptor beta chain was recovered during a study of molecular identifiers for immune sequencing clone quantification. Study-wide context: Four of five RNA aliquots from approximately 20,000 or 98,000 naive CD8 T cells were sequenced.

Naive CD8 T cell sorting was performed on the CD8+CD4-CCR7+CD45RA+ phenotype. Per the germline V gene, CDR1 is SGHAT and CDR2 is FQNNGV. V lost 3 bases and J 4 bases, leaving 25 bases between the germline ends. The CDR3 loop spans 19 amino acids. Bulk TCR libraries were made with methods that had been previously described and with listed TCR primers. TCRdb fed the PCR reads into MiXCR, producing one record per CDR3 protein. The table records about 320,000 distinct CDR3 sequences, about 23% of them present only once. This clonotype was counted only a few times. This receptor was taken from a human donor in good health. Some libraries in this study had Jurkat cell RNA spiked in. The V and J genes are TRBV11-2 and TRBJ2-1; D possibly matches TRBD1 or TRBD2 (5 bases each). Source material: naive CD8+ T cells from blood, with Jurkat cell RNA spiked in. Noted subset: FACS-sorted CD8+CD4-CCR7+CD45RA+ naive T cells. The chain's CDR3 is CASSFPSTGRAENYNEQFF. The CDR3 nucleotides read TGTGCCAGCAGCTTTCCCTCAACGGGGCGAGCGGAGAATTACAATGAGCAGTTCTTC.